The source of this T cell receptor beta chain is a study of control samples from healthy donors and cancer patients. Sequenced by immunoSEQ multiplex PCR; TCRdb stores in-frame clones only, minus some. The top ten clones hold more than 6% of a sample with under 450,000 clones, 90% of them seen once. The CDR3 runs to 14 residues. Trimming removed 5 bases at V and 2 bases at J, with 12 bases between. Germline V gene lookup returns CDR1 MDHEN and CDR2 SYDVKM. Material for sequencing was PBMCs. J is TRBJ1-2 and V is TRBV28; TRBD1 is a possible D gene (5 bases). The sequence derives from a man in his forties or fifties with head and neck cancer. The CDR3 nucleotides are TGTGCCAGCAGTACACAGACAGTGAACTATGGCTACACCTTC. This translates into CASSTQTVNYGYTF.